This TCR beta chain comes out of a study of blood T cell repertoires in COVID-19. Study details: Samples taken during acute and convalescent COVID-19 were collected in the United States, Italy and Spain. The cDNA or gDNA used as material had been derived from T cells, B-cell-depleted T cells, or PBMCs.

The V gene's germline CDR1 is MDHEN and CDR2 SYDVKM. The CDR3 has 16 residues. V lost 8 bases and J lost 8, with 24 bases in between. Source study methods: Amplified reference gene primers provided the basis for estimating nucleated cell counts. Clones were sequenced by immunoSEQ multiplex PCR, and TCRdb holds only the in-frame ones, with some missing. Clone size and V and J calls were adopted from that table, with D and trimming inferred from the DNA. Of about half a million clones listed, approximately 85% are singletons. Sequences were obtained from peripheral blood. J is TRBJ1-4 and V is TRBV28; possibly TRBD1 for D (5 bases). This receptor was obtained from a human donor in a cohort sampled during active COVID-19. CDR3 protein: CASGIKWQGAYEKLFF. The CDR3 bases are TGTGCCAGCGGAATAAAGTGGCAAGGGGCCTACGAAAAACTGTTTTTT.